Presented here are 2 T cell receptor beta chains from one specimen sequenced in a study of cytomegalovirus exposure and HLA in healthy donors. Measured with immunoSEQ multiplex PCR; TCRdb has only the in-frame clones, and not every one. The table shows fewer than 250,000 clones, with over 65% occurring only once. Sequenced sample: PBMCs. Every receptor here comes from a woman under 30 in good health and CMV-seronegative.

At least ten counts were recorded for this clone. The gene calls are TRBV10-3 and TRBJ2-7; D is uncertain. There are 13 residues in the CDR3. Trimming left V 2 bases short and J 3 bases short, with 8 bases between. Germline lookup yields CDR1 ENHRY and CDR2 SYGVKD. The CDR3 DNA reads TGTGCCATCAGTGAGATGGTTTTCTACGAGCAGTACTTC. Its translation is CAISEMVFYEQYF.

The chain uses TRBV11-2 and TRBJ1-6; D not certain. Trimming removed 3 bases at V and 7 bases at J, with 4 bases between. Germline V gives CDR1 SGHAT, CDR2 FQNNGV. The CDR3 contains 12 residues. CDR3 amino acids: CASSFWNSPLHF. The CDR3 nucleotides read TGTGCCAGCAGCTTTTGGAATTCACCCCTCCACTTT. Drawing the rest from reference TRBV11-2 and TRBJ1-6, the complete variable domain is EAGVAQSPRYKIIEKRQSVAFWCNPISGHATLYWYQQILGQGPKLLIQFQNNGVVDDSQLPKDRFSAERLKGVDSTLKIQPAKLEDSAVYLCASSFWNSPLHFGNGTRLTVT.